The present T cell receptor (beta chain) was sequenced within a study of T cells in pancreatic ductal adenocarcinoma (dated by TCRdb to about 2017). At the level of the whole study: Surgically resected pancreatic ductal adenocarcinoma specimens were analyzed for the quantity, spatial distribution, and characteristics of both suppressive cells and tumor-infiltrating CD8+ T cells, an effort aimed at clarifying the adaptive T-cell response occurring naturally.

Overall results and qualifications from the work: Comparisons of clonality between tumor and blood may be biased because tumors are enriched in CD45RO+ effector T cells rather than naive T cells, which biases the comparison toward lower diversity. Compared with tumor samples, blood samples had more total productive templates and approximately 8.2-fold more unique clonotypes. Because inoperable disease is present at presentation in most pancreatic cancer patients, the resected cohort was biased toward the minority with early-stage disease. T-cell clonality showed no significant difference between tumor and blood, with a mean clonality of about 0.11 in tumors and approximately 0.067 in blood.

The selected pancreatic ductal adenocarcinoma patients had received surgery without neoadjuvant therapy. After peripheral blood was drawn into heparin tubes, PBMCs were separated on a histopaque density gradient and then cryopreserved in around 11% DMSO. The DNeasy Blood and Tissue Kit, with Proteinase K and RNase treatment, was used to extract genomic DNA from 6 or 7 PBMC specimens and 9 or 10 flash-frozen tumor specimens. The immunoSEQ hsTCRB kit was used to amplify TCR beta CDR3 regions from genomic DNA. An Illumina HiSeq system was used to carry out high-throughput TRB CDR3 sequencing. Under the source paper's analysis protocol: The immunoSEQ software was used to analyze sequencing reads, and nonproductive sequences containing premature stops or frame-shifts were excluded. Clonality of the repertoire was calculated as one minus the Shannon entropy normalized by log2 of the number of unique productive sequences. Imported from immuneACCESS, the table was reduced by TCRdb to in-frame sequences with V and J called. These copies leave out some clones; in studies compared against another copy, an unresolved V gene accounts for under half, and the cause of the remainder is not known. That table furnishes V, J and clone size, whereas the DNA furnished D and trimming. The sample table shows some 16,000 clones, and around 90% are seen once. Of the sample, approximately 17% falls within the top ten clones.

V lost 7 bases and J lost 3 bases; the stretch between them is 15 bases long. CDR1 and CDR2 (MNHNS, SASEGT) derive from the germline V gene. The CDR3 measures 14 amino acids from cysteine to phenylalanine. Of all the DNA, just the CDR3 is kept, 42 bases in frame from base 1. Concerning this clone: The antigen it recognizes is unknown. No qualities accompany the bases; no much larger clone lies one base away.

The chain was built from TRBV6-1 and TRBJ1-2; TRBD1 could be the D gene, as 6 bases match. Material for sequencing was PBMCs. This receptor was obtained from a human donor with pancreatic ductal adenocarcinoma. At the DNA level, the sequence is TGTGCCAGCACCCGAGGGGGGGCCGACTATGGCTACACCTTC. It encodes CASTRGGADYGYTF.